This TCR beta chain stems from a study of response to subunit inactivated influenza vaccine. General study results and limits: Authors suggested few new T cells are recruited by each seasonal influenza vaccination.

Trimming removed 4 bases from V and 11 bases from J, with 20 bases in between. CDR3 length: 14 residues. Germline V gives CDR1 MDHEN, CDR2 SYDVKM. TCRdb used MiXCR to reprocess the RT-PCR reads, holding one entry per CDR3 protein. The sample carries roughly 290,000 distinct CDR3 sequences, just over 20% recorded once. At least ten counts were recorded for this clonotype. Its matching antigen is unknown. This TCR derives from a man aged 45-69 years who received an inactivated influenza vaccine. The chain employs TRBV28 and TRBJ1-1; D call uncertain. Sequencing used PBMCs from blood, obtained about 20 months after vaccination. The CDR3 is CASSSRQDPTVAFF. The CDR3 DNA reads TGTGCCAGCAGTTCCCGGCAGGACCCGACTGTGGCTTTCTTT.